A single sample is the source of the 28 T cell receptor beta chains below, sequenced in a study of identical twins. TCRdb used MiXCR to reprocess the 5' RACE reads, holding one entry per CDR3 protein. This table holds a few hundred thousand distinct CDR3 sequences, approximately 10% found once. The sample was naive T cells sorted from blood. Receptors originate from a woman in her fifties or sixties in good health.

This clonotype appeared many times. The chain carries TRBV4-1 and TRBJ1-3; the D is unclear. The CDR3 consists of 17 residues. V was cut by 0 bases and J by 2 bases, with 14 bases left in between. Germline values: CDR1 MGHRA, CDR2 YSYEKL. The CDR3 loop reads CASSQDWDPGTGNTIYF. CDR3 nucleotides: TGCGCCAGCAGCCAAGATTGGGATCCGGGGACTGGAAACACCATATATTTT.

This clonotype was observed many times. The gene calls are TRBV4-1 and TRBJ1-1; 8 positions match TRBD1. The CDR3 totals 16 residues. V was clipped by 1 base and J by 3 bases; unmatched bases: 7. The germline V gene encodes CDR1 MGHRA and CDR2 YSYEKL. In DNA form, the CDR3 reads TGCGCCAGCAGCCAAGCCGGGACAGGTGCTGACACTGAAGCTTTCTTT. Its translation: CASSQAGTGADTEAFF.

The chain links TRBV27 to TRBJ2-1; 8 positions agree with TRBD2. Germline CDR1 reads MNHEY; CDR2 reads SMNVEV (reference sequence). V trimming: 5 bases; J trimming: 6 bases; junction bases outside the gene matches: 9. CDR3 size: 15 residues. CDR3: CASSAGLVGPNEQFF. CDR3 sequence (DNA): TGTGCCAGCAGTGCGGGACTAGTAGGGCCCAATGAGCAGTTCTTC.

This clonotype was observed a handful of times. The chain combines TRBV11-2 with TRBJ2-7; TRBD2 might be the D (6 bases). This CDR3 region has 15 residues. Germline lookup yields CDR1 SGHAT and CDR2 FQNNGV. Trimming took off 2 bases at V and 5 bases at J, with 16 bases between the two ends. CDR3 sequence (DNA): TGTGCCAGCAGCTTACAGCCGGCGGGACTGGACGAGCAGTACTTC. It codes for CASSLQPAGLDEQYF. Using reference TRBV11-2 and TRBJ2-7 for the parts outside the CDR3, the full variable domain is EAGVAQSPRYKIIEKRQSVAFWCNPISGHATLYWYQQILGQGPKLLIQFQNNGVVDDSQLPKDRFSAERLKGVDSTLKIQPAKLEDSAVYLCASSLQPAGLDEQYFGPGTRLTVT.

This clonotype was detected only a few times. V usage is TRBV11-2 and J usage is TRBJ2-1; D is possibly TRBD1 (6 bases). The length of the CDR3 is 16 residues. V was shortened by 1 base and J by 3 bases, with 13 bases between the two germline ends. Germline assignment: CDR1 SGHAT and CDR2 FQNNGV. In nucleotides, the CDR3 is TGTGCCAGCAGCTTAGTACACAGGGCCCTCTACAATGAGCAGTTCTTC. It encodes CASSLVHRALYNEQFF.

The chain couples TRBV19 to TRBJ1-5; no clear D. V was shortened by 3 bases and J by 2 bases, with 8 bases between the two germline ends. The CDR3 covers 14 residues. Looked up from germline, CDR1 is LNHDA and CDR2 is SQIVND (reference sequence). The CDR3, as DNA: TGTGCCAGTAGTATCCGCGACCGCAATCAGCCCCAGCATTTT. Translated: CASSIRDRNQPQHF.

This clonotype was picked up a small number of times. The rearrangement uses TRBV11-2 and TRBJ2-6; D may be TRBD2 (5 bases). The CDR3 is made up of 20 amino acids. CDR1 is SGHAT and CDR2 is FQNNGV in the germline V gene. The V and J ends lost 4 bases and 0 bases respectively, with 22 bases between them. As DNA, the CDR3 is TGTGCCAGCAGCTCCCGGAGGATAGGCCGGACTCGCTCTGGGGCCAACGTCCTGACTTTC. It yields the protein CASSSRRIGRTRSGANVLTF.

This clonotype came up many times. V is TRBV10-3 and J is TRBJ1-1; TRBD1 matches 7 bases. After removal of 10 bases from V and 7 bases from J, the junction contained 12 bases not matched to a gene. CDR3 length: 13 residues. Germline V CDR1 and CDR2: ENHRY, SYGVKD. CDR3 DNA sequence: TGTGCCAACCGAAGGGAGCCAGGGGGTGAAGCTTTCTTT. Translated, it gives CANRREPGGEAFF.

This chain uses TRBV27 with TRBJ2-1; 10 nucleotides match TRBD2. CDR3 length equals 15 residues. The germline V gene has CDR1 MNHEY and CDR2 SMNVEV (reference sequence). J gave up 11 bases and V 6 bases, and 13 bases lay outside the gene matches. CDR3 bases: TGTGCCAGCAGCCGGACACTAGCGGGGACCCCAAAGCAGTTCTTC. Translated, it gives CASSRTLAGTPKQFF.

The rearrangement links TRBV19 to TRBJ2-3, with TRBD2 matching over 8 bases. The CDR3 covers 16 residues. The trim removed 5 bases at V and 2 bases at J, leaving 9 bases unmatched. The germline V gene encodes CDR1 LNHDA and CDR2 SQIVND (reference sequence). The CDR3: CASSAPAGGLTDTQYF. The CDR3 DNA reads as TGTGCCAGTAGTGCCCCCGCGGGAGGACTCACAGATACGCAGTATTTT.

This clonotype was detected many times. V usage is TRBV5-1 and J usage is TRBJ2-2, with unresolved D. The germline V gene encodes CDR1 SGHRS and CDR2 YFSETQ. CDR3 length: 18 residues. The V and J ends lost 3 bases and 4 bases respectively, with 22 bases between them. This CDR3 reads CASSYTTAAGSGTGELFF. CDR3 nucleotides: TGCGCCAGCAGCTACACGACCGCTGCTGGCTCTGGCACCGGGGAGCTGTTTTTT.

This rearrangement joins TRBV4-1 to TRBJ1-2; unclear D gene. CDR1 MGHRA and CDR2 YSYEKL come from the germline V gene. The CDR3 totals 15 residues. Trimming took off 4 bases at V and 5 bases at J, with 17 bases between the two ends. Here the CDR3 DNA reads TGCGCCAGCAGCCTCCGAACCGGGCCCGAATATGGCTACACCTTC. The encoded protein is CASSLRTGPEYGYTF.

The CDR3 spells CASSPREGGNKVEETQYF. Written as DNA, the CDR3 is TGTGCCAGCAGCCCTAGAGAGGGGGGAAATAAGGTTGAAGAGACCCAGTACTTC. The rearrangement joins TRBV7-6 to TRBJ2-5; D tentatively reads TRBD1 or TRBD2 (6 bases each). This CDR3 has 18 residues. CDR1 SGHVS and CDR2 FNYEAQ come from the germline V gene. Trimming took off 5 bases at V and 3 bases at J, with 25 bases between the two ends.

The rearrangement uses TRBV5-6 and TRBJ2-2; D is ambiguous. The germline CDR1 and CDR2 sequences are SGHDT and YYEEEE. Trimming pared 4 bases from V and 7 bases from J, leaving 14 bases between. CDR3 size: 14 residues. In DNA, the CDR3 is TGTGCCAGCAGCGCCCCTGACTGGCGCGGGGAGCTGTTTTTT. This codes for CASSAPDWRGELFF.

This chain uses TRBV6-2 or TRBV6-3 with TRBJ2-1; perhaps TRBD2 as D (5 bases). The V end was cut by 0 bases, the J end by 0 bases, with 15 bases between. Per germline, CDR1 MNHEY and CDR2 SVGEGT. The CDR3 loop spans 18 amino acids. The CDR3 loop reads CASSYSIQRDRSYNEQFF. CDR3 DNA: TGTGCCAGCAGTTACTCGATACAACGGGATCGCTCCTACAATGAGCAGTTCTTC.

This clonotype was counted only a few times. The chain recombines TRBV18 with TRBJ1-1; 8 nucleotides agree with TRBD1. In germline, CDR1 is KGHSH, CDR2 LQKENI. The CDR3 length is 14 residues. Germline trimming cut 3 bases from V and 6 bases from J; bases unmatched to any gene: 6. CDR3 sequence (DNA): TGTGCCAGCTCACCGTCCGGGACAGGCGCTGAAGCTTTCTTT. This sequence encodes CASSPSGTGAEAFF.

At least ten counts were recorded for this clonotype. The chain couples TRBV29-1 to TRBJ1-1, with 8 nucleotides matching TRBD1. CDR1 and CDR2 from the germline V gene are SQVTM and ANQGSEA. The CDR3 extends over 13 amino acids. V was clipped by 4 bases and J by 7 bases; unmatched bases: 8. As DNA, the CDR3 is TGCAGCGTTGGGTCAGGGGGCGTTGGTGAAGCTTTCTTT. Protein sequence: CSVGSGGVGEAFF.

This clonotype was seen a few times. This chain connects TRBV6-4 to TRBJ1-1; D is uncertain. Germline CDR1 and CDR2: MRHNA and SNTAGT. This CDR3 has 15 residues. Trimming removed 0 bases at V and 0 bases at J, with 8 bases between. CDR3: CASSDSSGVNTEAFF. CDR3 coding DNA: TGTGCCAGCAGTGACTCGAGTGGGGTGAACACTGAAGCTTTCTTT.

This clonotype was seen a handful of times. The chain's CDR3 is CASSLDPGGPTGYTF. In DNA, the CDR3 is TGCGCCAGCAGCTTGGATCCAGGGGGTCCTACCGGCTACACCTTC. The chain couples TRBV5-1 to TRBJ1-2; 7 bases are shared with TRBD1. The V segment lost 0 bases and the J segment 8 bases; nucleotides outside the gene matches: 10. The CDR3 extends over 15 amino acids. In germline, CDR1 is SGHRS, CDR2 YFSETQ. Looking up the rest from reference TRBV5-1 and TRBJ1-2 gives the full variable domain: KAGVTQTPRYLIKTRGQQVTLSCSPISGHRSVSWYQQTPGQGLQFLFEYFSETQRNKGNFPGRFSGRQFSNSRSEMNVSTLELGDSALYLCASSLDPGGPTGYTFGSGTRLTVV.

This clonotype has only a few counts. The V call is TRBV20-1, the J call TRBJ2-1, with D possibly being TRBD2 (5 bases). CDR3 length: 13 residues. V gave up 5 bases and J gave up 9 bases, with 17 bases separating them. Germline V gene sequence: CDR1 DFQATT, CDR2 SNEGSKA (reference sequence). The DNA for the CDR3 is TGCAGTGCTCCCCGGCCGCCCGGGGTTGAGCAGTTCTTC. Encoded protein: CSAPRPPGVEQFF.

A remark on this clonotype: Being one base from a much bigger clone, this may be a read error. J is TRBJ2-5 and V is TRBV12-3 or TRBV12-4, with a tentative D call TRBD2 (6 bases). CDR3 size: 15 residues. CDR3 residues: CSSSPKASDQETQYF. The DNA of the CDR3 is TGTTCCAGCTCCCCCAAGGCTAGCGACCAAGAGACCCAGTACTTC.

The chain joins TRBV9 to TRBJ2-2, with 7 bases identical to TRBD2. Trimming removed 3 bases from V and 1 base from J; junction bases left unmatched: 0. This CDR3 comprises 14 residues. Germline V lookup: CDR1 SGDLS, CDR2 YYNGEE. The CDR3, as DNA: TGTGCCAGCAGCGCGGGAGGGAACACCGGGGAGCTGTTTTTT. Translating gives CASSAGGNTGELFF.

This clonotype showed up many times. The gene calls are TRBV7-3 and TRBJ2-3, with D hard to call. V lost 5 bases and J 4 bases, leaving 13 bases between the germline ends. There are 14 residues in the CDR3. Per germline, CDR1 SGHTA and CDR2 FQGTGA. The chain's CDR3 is CASSPSLSADTQYF. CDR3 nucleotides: TGTGCCAGCAGCCCCTCCTTAAGCGCAGATACGCAGTATTTT.

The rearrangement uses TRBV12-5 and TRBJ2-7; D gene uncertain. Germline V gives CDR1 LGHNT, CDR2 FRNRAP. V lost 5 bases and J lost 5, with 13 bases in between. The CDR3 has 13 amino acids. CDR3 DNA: TGTGCTAGTGGTCATAGGGTGGACGACGAGCAGTACTTC. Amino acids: CASGHRVDDEQYF.

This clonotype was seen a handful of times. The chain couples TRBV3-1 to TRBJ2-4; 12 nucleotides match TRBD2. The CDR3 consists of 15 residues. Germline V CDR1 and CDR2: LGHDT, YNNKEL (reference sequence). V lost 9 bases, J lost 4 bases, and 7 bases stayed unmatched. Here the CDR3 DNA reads TGTGCCAGACACGGGACTAGCGGGTTAAAAAACATTCAGTACTTC. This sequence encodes CARHGTSGLKNIQYF.

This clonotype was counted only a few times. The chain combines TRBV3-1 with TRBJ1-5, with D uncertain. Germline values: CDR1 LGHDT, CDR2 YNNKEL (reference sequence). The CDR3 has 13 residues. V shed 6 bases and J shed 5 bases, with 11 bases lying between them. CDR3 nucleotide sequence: TGTGCCAGCAGTCCTAGTAGGGATCAGCCCCAGCATTTT. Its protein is CASSPSRDQPQHF.

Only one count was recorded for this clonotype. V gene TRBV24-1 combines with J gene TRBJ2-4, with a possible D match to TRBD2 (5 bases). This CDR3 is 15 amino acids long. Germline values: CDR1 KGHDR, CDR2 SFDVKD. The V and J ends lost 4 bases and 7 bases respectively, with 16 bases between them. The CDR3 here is CATSDTSEEKNIQYF. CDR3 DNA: TGTGCCACCAGTGACACCTCGGAGGAAAAGAACATTCAGTACTTC.

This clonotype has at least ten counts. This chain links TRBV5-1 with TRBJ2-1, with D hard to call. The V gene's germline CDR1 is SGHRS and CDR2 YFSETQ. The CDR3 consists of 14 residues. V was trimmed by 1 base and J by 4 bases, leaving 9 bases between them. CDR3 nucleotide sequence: TGCGCCAGCAGCTTGTTGGAACATTACAATGAGCAGTTCTTC. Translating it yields CASSLLEHYNEQFF.